The next 20 T cell receptor beta chains were all read from a single sample in a study of shared clonotypes between healthy human individuals. Clones were read by immunoSEQ multiplex PCR, and TCRdb kept only the in-frame ones, dropping some. The sample holds some 690,000 clones; 90% are singletons and the top ten take around a third. The sequenced material came from memory CD8+ T cells from PBMCs. Subset: CD45RO+ cells pooled with CCR7-negative TemRA cells. The receptors were sampled from a man aged 18 to 29 in good health. Some clones in this sample may be carry-over from other donors' samples.

This sequence joins TRBV5-1 and TRBJ2-7; unclear D gene. The CDR3 extends over 12 amino acids. The germline V gene encodes CDR1 SGHRS and CDR2 YFSETQ. V was shortened by 0 bases and J by 5 bases, with 6 bases between the two germline ends. CDR3 coding DNA: TGCGCCAGCAGCTTGGACCCCAACGAGCAGTACTTC. Translated, it gives CASSLDPNEQYF.

The chain combines TRBV4-3 with TRBJ1-2; D gene uncertain. V was trimmed by 1 base and J by 1 base, leaving 7 bases between them. Germline lookup yields CDR1 LGHNA and CDR2 YSLEER. The CDR3 is made up of 14 amino acids. CDR3 nucleotide sequence: TGCGCCAGCAGCCAAGGGCCAGTTAACTATGGCTACACCTTC. This translates into CASSQGPVNYGYTF.

This chain connects TRBV28 to TRBJ1-2; 10 bases map to TRBD1. CDR1 is MDHEN, CDR2 SYDVKM, per germline. Losses at the gene ends were 6 bases for V and 6 bases for J; bases not matched to a gene: 4. This CDR3 is 13 amino acids long. The CDR3 DNA reads as TGTGCCAGCAGCCCCGGGACAGGGGATGGCTACACCTTC. Protein: CASSPGTGDGYTF.

V usage is TRBV10-2 and J usage is TRBJ1-2, with unresolved D. This CDR3 has 12 amino acids. V lost 5 bases and J lost 3, with 7 bases in between. Germline loops: CDR1 WSHSY, CDR2 SAAADI. The CDR3, as DNA: TGCGCCAGCAGTACGGGTGACTATGGCTACACCTTC. Protein: CASSTGDYGYTF.

The chain is built from TRBV27 and TRBJ2-1; D is undetermined. Trimming removed 5 bases from V and 2 bases from J, with 7 bases in between. Germline-derived CDR1 and CDR2 are MNHEY and SMNVEV (reference sequence). The CDR3 consists of 13 residues. Here the CDR3 reads CASSPLTYNEQFF. CDR3 sequence (DNA): TGTGCCAGCAGTCCCTTAACCTACAATGAGCAGTTCTTC.

J is TRBJ2-7 and V is TRBV7-9; perhaps TRBD2 as D (7 bases). CDR1 SEHNR and CDR2 FQNEAQ come from the germline V gene (reference sequence). The CDR3 consists of 16 residues. The V gene lost 5 bases and the J gene lost 2 bases, with 19 bases spanning the gap. Written as DNA, the CDR3 is TGTGCCAGCAGCAAACAGGGTGGGAGGGGGGCCTACGAGCAGTACTTC. It is translated as CASSKQGGRGAYEQYF.

This clone was recorded at least ten times. The chain has TRBV28 and TRBJ2-1; TRBD1 agrees at 7 bases. The CDR3 consists of 14 residues. The germline V gene encodes CDR1 MDHEN and CDR2 SYDVKM. V was clipped by 6 bases and J by 3 bases; unmatched bases: 5. The CDR3 here is CASRVGTVYNEQFF. CDR3 DNA: TGTGCCAGCAGAGTCGGGACAGTCTACAATGAGCAGTTCTTC.

The V call is TRBV28, the J call TRBJ2-1; D possibly corresponds to TRBD2 (5 bases). The V and J ends lost 3 bases and 5 bases respectively, with 11 bases between them. CDR1 and CDR2 (germline): MDHEN, SYDVKM. The CDR3 is made up of 14 amino acids. In DNA, the CDR3 is TGTGCCAGCAGTTTGTTTCGGCGGGACAATGAGCAGTTCTTC. Translating it yields CASSLFRRDNEQFF.

The chain recombines TRBV9 with TRBJ2-1, with TRBD2 identical over 11 bases. CDR1 and CDR2 (germline): SGDLS, YYNGEE. After removal of 0 bases from V and 8 bases from J, the junction contained 10 bases not matched to a gene. The CDR3 loop spans 17 amino acids. CDR3 sequence reads: CASSVDVAGGPKDEQFF. In nucleotides, the CDR3 is TGTGCCAGCAGCGTAGACGTAGCGGGAGGGCCGAAGGATGAGCAGTTCTTC.

The genes are TRBV7-2 and TRBJ2-7, with D hard to call. This CDR3 is built from 15 residues. Trimming left V 3 bases short and J 7 bases short, with 19 bases between. Germline values: CDR1 SGHTA, CDR2 FQGNSA. In nucleotides, the CDR3 is TGTGCCAGCAGCTTCGACGAGACTCTCCCCCAAGAGCAGTACTTC. Protein: CASSFDETLPQEQYF.

This chain joins TRBV27 and TRBJ2-7; D is perhaps TRBD1 or TRBD2 (5 bases each). The CDR3 extends over 13 amino acids. V lost 6 bases and J lost 1, with 10 bases in between. Germline loops: CDR1 MNHEY, CDR2 SMNVEV (reference sequence). CDR3 sequence reads: CASRGTGSYEQYF. The CDR3 DNA is TGTGCCAGCAGGGGGACGGGGTCCTACGAGCAGTACTTC.

The genes are TRBV6-1 and TRBJ2-3; tentatively, D is TRBD2 (7 bases). Looked up from germline, CDR1 is MNHNS and CDR2 is SASEGT. CDR3 length: 15 amino acids. V was pared by 2 bases and J by 4 bases, with 13 bases between. CDR3 in amino acids: CASSETGGAPDTQYF. The CDR3 DNA is TGTGCCAGCAGTGAAACGGGGGGCGCCCCAGATACGCAGTATTTT.

In nucleotides, the CDR3 is TGTGCCAGCAGCTTGGAGGGCGCCGGCTCCCAAGAGACCCAGTACTTC. Its translation is CASSLEGAGSQETQYF. The chain combines TRBV5-6 with TRBJ2-5, with no clear D. There are 16 residues in the CDR3. Germline CDR1 is SGHDT and CDR2 is YYEEEE. The V and J ends lost 0 bases and 1 base respectively, with 13 bases between them.

The gene calls are TRBV2 and TRBJ1-4; a weak D match, TRBD1 (5 bases). CDR1 and CDR2 (germline): SNHLY, FYNNEI. The ends were cut back, 7 bases at V and 5 bases at J, with 23 bases in the middle. The CDR3 has 17 residues. CDR3 protein: CASNIDHWGGFNEKLFF. Written as DNA, the CDR3 is TGTGCCAGCAATATAGACCACTGGGGCGGGTTCAATGAAAAACTGTTTTTT.

The chain has TRBV7-2 and TRBJ2-1; D not certain. The CDR3 loop spans 15 amino acids. Germline assignment: CDR1 SGHTA and CDR2 FQGNSA. The V gene lost 1 base and the J gene lost 4 bases, with 11 bases spanning the gap. The CDR3: CASSLGLSGYNEQFF. CDR3 nucleotide sequence: TGTGCCAGCAGCTTAGGTCTTAGTGGGTACAATGAGCAGTTCTTC.

The V gene is TRBV28, the J gene TRBJ2-2; D may be TRBD1 (5 bases). Germline V lookup: CDR1 MDHEN, CDR2 SYDVKM. CDR3 length: 15 amino acids. The V end lost 6 bases, the J end lost 1 base, and 12 bases lay between the germline ends. The DNA for the CDR3 is TGTGCCAGCAGCACGACAGACTGGAACACCGGGGAGCTGTTTTTT. The encoded protein is CASSTTDWNTGELFF.

The chain combines TRBV13 with TRBJ2-2, with D uncertain. CDR1 is PRHDT and CDR2 is FYEKMQ in the germline V gene (reference sequence). V lost 5 bases and J lost 1, with 5 bases in between. The CDR3 totals 13 residues. CDR3 in amino acids: CASSLENTGELFF. CDR3 sequence (DNA): TGTGCCAGCAGCCTCGAGAACACCGGGGAGCTGTTTTTT.

The chain is built from TRBV7-8 and TRBJ2-1, with 8 bases aligning to TRBD1. This CDR3 has 15 amino acids. V lost 5 bases and J lost 4; bases outside the gene matches: 7. Germline assignment: CDR1 SGHVS and CDR2 FQNEAQ. The CDR3, as DNA: TGTGCCAGCAGCCCAGGACAGGGCATGTACAATGAGCAGTTCTTC. Protein: CASSPGQGMYNEQFF. The entire variable domain, with the rest obtained from reference TRBV7-8 and TRBJ2-1, is as follows: GAGVSQSPRYKVAKRGQDVALRCDPISGHVSLFWYQQALGQGPEFLTYFQNEAQLDKSGLPSDRFFAERPEGSVSTLKIQRTQQEDSAVYLCASSPGQGMYNEQFFGPGTRLTVL.

The J gene is TRBJ1-2, the V gene TRBV27; 8 bases match TRBD1. This CDR3 has 14 residues. Germline CDR1 reads MNHEY; CDR2 reads SMNVEV (reference sequence). Trimming removed 4 bases from V and 7 bases from J; junction bases left unmatched: 8. The CDR3 DNA reads TGTGCCAGCAGTTCTAAAGGACAGGGTAGTGGCTACACCTTC. Translated: CASSSKGQGSGYTF.

The chain uses TRBV18 and TRBJ1-3, with 7 bases that match TRBD1. In germline, CDR1 is KGHSH, CDR2 LQKENI. Trimming at V came to 1 base and at J to 7 bases, leaving 4 bases not matched to a gene. The CDR3 runs 14 residues. CDR3 nucleotide sequence: TGTGCCAGCTCACCACGTGACAGGGAGAACACCATATATTTT. It yields the protein CASSPRDRENTIYF. Filled out from reference TRBV18 and TRBJ1-3, the complete variable domain reads NAGVMQNPRHLVRRRGQEARLRCSPMKGHSHVYWYRQLPEEGLKFMVYLQKENIIDESGMPKERFSAEFPKEGPSILRIQQVVRGDSAAYFCASSPRDRENTIYFGEGSWLTVV.